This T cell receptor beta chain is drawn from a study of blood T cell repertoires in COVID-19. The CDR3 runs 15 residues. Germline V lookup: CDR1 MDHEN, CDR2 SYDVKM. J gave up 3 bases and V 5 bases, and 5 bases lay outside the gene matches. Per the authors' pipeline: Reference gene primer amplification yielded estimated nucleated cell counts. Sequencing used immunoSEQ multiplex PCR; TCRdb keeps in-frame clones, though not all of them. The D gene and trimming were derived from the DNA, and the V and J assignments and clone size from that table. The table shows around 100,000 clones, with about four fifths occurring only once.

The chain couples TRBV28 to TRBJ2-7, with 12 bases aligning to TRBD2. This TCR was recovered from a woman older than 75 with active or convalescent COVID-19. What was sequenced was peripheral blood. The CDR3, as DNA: TGTGCCAGCAGTAGGACTAGCGGGAAAAGCTACGAGCAGTACTTC. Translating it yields CASSRTSGKSYEQYF.